This entry is about one TCR beta chain. This record comes from a study of blood T cell repertoires in COVID-19. Study details: PBMCs, B-cell-depleted T cells, or T cells were the source of the cDNA or gDNA that made up the material.

Repertoires were generated with immunoSEQ multiplex PCR, while TCRdb's copy carries only in-frame clones and drops some. The sample lists under 350,000 clones, 90% occurring once. The CDR3 length is 19 residues. The chain has TRBV21-1 and TRBJ1-2. TRBV21-1 is a documented pseudogene. The origin of this receptor is a man in his sixties who had recovered from COVID-19. The source material was PBMCs or T cells enriched from blood (not recorded which). The CDR3 sequence: CASSKVSGDMTGGADGYTF. The CDR3 coding sequence is TGTGCCAGCAGCAAAGTTTCCGGGGACATGACGGGGGGTGCAGATGGCTACACCTTC.